A single sample gave rise to the 7 T cell receptor beta chains below, sequenced in a study of T cells in Graves' hyperthyroidism and ophthalmopathy. Amplified regions were TCR beta CDR3 sequences from RNA transcripts. RT-PCR in the first round (using the HTBI primer set) targeted the TCR CDR3. TCRdb re-derived calls from the multiplex PCR reads in MiXCR, one entry per CDR3 protein. The repertoire holds 500,000 to 800,000 distinct CDR3 sequences, with more than 14% as singletons. The sequenced sample consisted of blood. These receptors came from a woman aged 45-65 years with Graves' ophthalmopathy.

This sequence joins TRBV5-4 and TRBJ2-3, with D unresolved. The CDR3 has 15 residues. Trimming removed 0 bases at V and 5 bases at J, with 13 bases between. Germline CDR1 is SGHNT and CDR2 is YYREEE (reference sequence). This CDR3 is CASSLEGRSGDTQYF. The CDR3 nucleotides are TGTGCCAGCAGCTTGGAAGGACGGTCCGGAGATACGCAGTATTTT.

This clonotype was detected a few times. A much larger clone differs from this one at a single base, so this may be a read error. The chain recombines TRBV28 with TRBJ2-7; D gene ambiguous. Germline-derived CDR1 and CDR2 are MDHEN and SYDVKM. CDR3 length: 13 amino acids. V was shortened by 2 bases and J by 5 bases, with 10 bases between the two germline ends. Here the CDR3 DNA reads TGTGCCAGCAGTTTAGCCGGGCCCAACGAGCAGTACTTC. It codes for CASSLAGPNEQYF.

The table lists this clonotype with many counts. This chain links TRBV28 with TRBJ1-5; TRBD1 matches at 12 bases. V gave up 8 bases and J gave up 4 bases; unmatched junction bases: 12. CDR1 is MDHEN, CDR2 SYDVKM, per germline. The CDR3 runs to 17 residues. CDR3 bases: TGTGCCAGCCGAGACCTCGGGACAGGGGGCTCGAATCAGCCCCAGCATTTT. Amino acids: CASRDLGTGGSNQPQHF.

This clonotype was counted at least ten times. This chain links TRBV7-9 with TRBJ2-7; perhaps TRBD2 as D (5 bases). CDR1 and CDR2 from the germline V gene are SEHNR and FQNEAQ (reference sequence). The CDR3 runs to 14 residues. The germline V and J ends were trimmed by 4 bases and 1 base, with 11 bases remaining between them. The CDR3 spells CASSSVLASYEQYF. DNA of the CDR3: TGTGCCAGCAGCTCGGTCCTAGCTTCCTACGAGCAGTACTTC.

This chain connects TRBV6-2 or TRBV6-3 to TRBJ2-5; D possibly corresponds to TRBD2 (5 bases). Germline CDR1 is MNHEY and CDR2 is SVGEGT. The CDR3 length is 14 residues. V was shortened by 6 bases and J by 5 bases, with 16 bases between the two germline ends. In DNA form, the CDR3 reads TGTGCCAGCAGCCACCGTATGGGCGGGGAGACCCAGTACTTC. This translates into CASSHRMGGETQYF.

The rearrangement uses TRBV19 and TRBJ2-1; the D is unclear. The CDR3 loop spans 13 amino acids. The V end was cut by 3 bases, the J end by 7 bases, with 10 bases between. Germline values: CDR1 LNHDA, CDR2 SQIVND (reference sequence). The CDR3 DNA sequence: TGTGCCAGTAGTATCGTCTCCGGGAATGAGCAGTTCTTC. It is translated as CASSIVSGNEQFF. Variable domain in full (rest from reference TRBV19 and TRBJ2-1): DGGITQSPKYLFRKEGQNVTLSCEQNLNHDAMYWYRQDPGQGLRLIYYSQIVNDFQKGDIAEGYSVSREKKESFPLTVTSAQKNPTAFYLCASSIVSGNEQFFGPGTRLTVL.

This clonotype was recorded at least ten times. The chain combines TRBV28 with TRBJ2-5; a possible D gene is TRBD1 (6 bases). CDR3 length: 13 residues. Trimming stripped 6 bases from V and 9 bases from J, with 17 bases between. Germline CDR1 reads MDHEN; CDR2 reads SYDVKM. The CDR3 spells CASRASGKGAQYF. The CDR3 DNA reads TGTGCCAGCAGAGCATCCGGCAAGGGGGCCCAGTACTTC.